These 29 T cell receptor beta chains came from one sample sequenced in a study of cytotoxic CD8 clonotypes in ibrutinib-treated CLL. TCRdb's copy holds only in-frame clones and misses some; the assay was immunoSEQ multiplex PCR. In the table there are some 200,000 clones, roughly 77% of which are singletons. The sample in question was PBMCs, obtained after 12 months of ibrutinib treatment. These receptors originate from a human donor with chronic lymphocytic leukemia.

This clone was seen ten or more times. CDR3 sequence: CASSRDSNNSPLHF. CDR3 nucleotides: TGTGCCAGCAGCAGGGACAGCAATAATTCACCCCTCCACTTT. The rearrangement uses TRBV7-3 and TRBJ1-6; the match to TRBD1 covers 7 bases. With 5 bases clipped from V and 5 bases from J, the junction kept 3 bases outside the gene matches. The length of the CDR3 is 14 residues. From germline, CDR1 is SGHTA and CDR2 FQGTGA.

This clone was seen ten or more times. The V and J genes are TRBV7-9 and TRBJ2-2; 8 bases agree with TRBD1. The V gene end was trimmed by 9 bases and the J gene end by 4 bases; junction bases not matched to a gene: 10. This CDR3 region has 15 residues. The V gene's germline CDR1 is SEHNR and CDR2 FQNEAQ (reference sequence). The CDR3 here is CARDTGTGSTGELFF. DNA for the CDR3: TGTGCCAGGGATACCGGGACAGGATCCACCGGGGAGCTGTTTTTT. The entire variable domain, with the rest obtained from reference TRBV7-9 and TRBJ2-2, is as follows: DTGVSQNPRHKITKRGQNVTFRCDPISEHNRLYWYRQTLGQGPEFLTYFQNEAQLEKSRLLSDRFSAERPKGSFSTLEIQRTEQGDSAMYLCARDTGTGSTGELFFGEGSRLTVL.

The chain couples TRBV19 to TRBJ1-2, with TRBD1 matching 7 bases. The V segment lost 7 bases and the J segment 8 bases; nucleotides outside the gene matches: 10. Germline CDR1 LNHDA, CDR2 SQIVND (reference sequence). The CDR3 totals 13 residues. The CDR3 reads CASNYRGSGGYTF. CDR3 coding DNA: TGTGCCAGTAACTACAGGGGTTCGGGCGGCTACACCTTC. Supplemented by reference TRBV19 and TRBJ1-2, the full variable domain reads DGGITQSPKYLFRKEGQNVTLSCEQNLNHDAMYWYRQDPGQGLRLIYYSQIVNDFQKGDIAEGYSVSREKKESFPLTVTSAQKNPTAFYLCASNYRGSGGYTFGSGTRLTVV.

This clone was recorded a few times. The V call is TRBV30, the J call TRBJ1-2; D unresolved. This CDR3 is built from 13 residues. V was pared by 1 base and J by 2 bases, with 8 bases between. Germline V lookup: CDR1 GTSNPN, CDR2 SVGIG (reference sequence). The CDR3 here is CAWSGNGNYGYTF. The DNA of the CDR3 is TGTGCCTGGAGTGGAAATGGGAACTATGGCTACACCTTC. The full variable domain, its missing parts supplied by reference TRBV30 and TRBJ1-2, is SQTIHQWPATLVQPVGSPLSLECTVEGTSNPNLYWYRQAAGRGLQLLFYSVGIGQISSEVPQNLSASRPQDRQFILSSKKLLLSDSGFYLCAWSGNGNYGYTFGSGTRLTVV.

DNA of the CDR3: TGTGCCAGCTCACCCGCGGGCAGGACAACCTACAATGAGCAGTTCTTC. Encoded protein: CASSPAGRTTYNEQFF. The V call is TRBV18, the J call TRBJ2-1; D is tentatively TRBD1 or TRBD2 (5 bases each). Trimming shortened V by 3 bases and J by 2 bases, and 14 bases separated the two germline ends. Germline V gives CDR1 KGHSH, CDR2 LQKENI. The CDR3 runs to 16 residues.

The V call is TRBV7-9, the J call TRBJ1-2; D gene uncertain. This CDR3 is built from 15 residues. The V gene lost 3 bases and the J gene lost 3 bases, with 14 bases spanning the gap. CDR1 SEHNR and CDR2 FQNEAQ come from the germline V gene (reference sequence). In nucleotides, the CDR3 is TGTGCCAGCAGCTTCTCACGTTTCGGGGACTATGGCTACACCTTC. Protein sequence: CASSFSRFGDYGYTF.

The chain combines TRBV30 with TRBJ2-7, with a tentative D call TRBD1 (6 bases). Germline V gives CDR1 GTSNPN, CDR2 SVGIG (reference sequence). This CDR3 has 16 residues. Trimming took 3 bases from V and 0 from J, leaving 18 bases between them. As DNA, the CDR3 is TGTGCCTGGAGGTCAAAGACAGGTCGACTCTCCTACGAGCAGTACTTC. Its translation: CAWRSKTGRLSYEQYF.

This chain uses TRBV7-3 with TRBJ2-3; no definite D call. This CDR3 has 11 residues. Trimming took 2 bases from V and 4 from J, leaving 1 base between them. CDR1 and CDR2 from the germline V gene are SGHTA and FQGTGA. Here the CDR3 DNA reads TGTGCCAGCAGCTTAGCAGATACGCAGTATTTT. Protein product: CASSLADTQYF.

The DNA for the CDR3 is TGTGCCAGCAGCTTAGGATTGAGGGAGGAGAACGATGAGCAGTTCTTC. Protein sequence: CASSLGLREENDEQFF. This sequence joins TRBV11-3 and TRBJ2-1, with D possibly matching TRBD2 (6 bases). The CDR3 is 16 amino acids. CDR1 is SGHNT and CDR2 is YENEEA in the germline V gene. Deletions cut 1 base from V and 8 bases from J, with 18 bases between.

This chain connects TRBV5-1 to TRBJ2-1; possible D gene TRBD2, 6 bases. Trimming pared 4 bases from V and 6 bases from J, leaving 17 bases between. This CDR3 region has 15 residues. The V gene's germline CDR1 is SGHRS and CDR2 YFSETQ. This CDR3 is CASSRRRGTGNEQFF. The CDR3 DNA reads as TGCGCCAGCAGCCGAAGGCGGGGAACGGGCAATGAGCAGTTCTTC.

J is TRBJ1-5 and V is TRBV4-2, with D unresolved. CDR3 length: 15 amino acids. V was shortened by 1 base and J by 0 bases, with 7 bases between the two germline ends. Germline CDR1 and CDR2: LGHNA and YNFKEQ. The CDR3 region has the DNA TGTGCCAGCAGCCAAGGCACATTTAGCAATCAGCCCCAGCATTTT. This gives the protein CASSQGTFSNQPQHF.

The chain combines TRBV27 with TRBJ1-5; 8 nucleotides match TRBD1. Germline V lookup: CDR1 MNHEY, CDR2 SMNVEV (reference sequence). V trimming: 4 bases; J trimming: 7 bases; junction bases outside the gene matches: 12. The CDR3 has 16 amino acids. CDR3 residues: CASSSRPQGARQPQHF. The CDR3 DNA follows: TGTGCCAGCAGTTCCCGACCGCAGGGGGCCCGGCAGCCCCAGCATTTT.

The chain has TRBV2 and TRBJ2-2; D is perhaps TRBD1 or TRBD2 (7 bases each). The CDR3 is 15 amino acids. Germline loops: CDR1 SNHLY, CDR2 FYNNEI. V dropped 2 bases and J dropped 5 bases, with 12 bases sitting between them. CDR3 in DNA: TGTGCCAGCAGTGAAATCCAGGGGGGGACCGGGGAGCTGTTTTTT. Protein sequence: CASSEIQGGTGELFF.

This chain joins TRBV28 and TRBJ1-5; D possibly corresponds to TRBD1 (5 bases). Germline CDR1 is MDHEN and CDR2 is SYDVKM. V lost 1 base and J 6 bases, leaving 10 bases between the germline ends. The length of the CDR3 is 14 residues. As DNA, the CDR3 is TGTGCCAGCAGTTTATCGGCAGGGTCTCAGCCCCAGCATTTT. It yields the protein CASSLSAGSQPQHF.

The chain recombines TRBV7-9 with TRBJ1-5; a weak D match, TRBD1 (5 bases). The germline CDR1 and CDR2 sequences are SEHNR and FQNEAQ (reference sequence). The CDR3 contains 17 residues. Trimming took 3 bases from V and 0 from J, leaving 15 bases between them. CDR3 residues: CASSLGKGLYSNQPQHF. The CDR3 DNA reads as TGTGCCAGCAGCTTGGGAAAGGGGTTATATAGCAATCAGCCCCAGCATTTT.

V is TRBV2 and J is TRBJ1-6; D uncertain. V was pared by 2 bases and J by 6 bases, with 8 bases between. This CDR3 is 14 amino acids long. In germline, CDR1 is SNHLY, CDR2 FYNNEI. The CDR3 DNA reads TGTGCCAGCAGTGAAAGGTTCGGTAATTCACCCCTCCACTTT. Its protein product is CASSERFGNSPLHF.

The V and J genes are TRBV7-2 and TRBJ1-5; a weak D match, TRBD1 (5 bases). Trimming removed 5 bases at V and 2 bases at J, with 10 bases between. Germline V CDR1 and CDR2: SGHTA, FQGNSA. The length of the CDR3 is 14 residues. CDR3 bases: TGTGCCAGCAGCGGCGGGGGTGGCAATCAGCCCCAGCATTTT. Translated, it gives CASSGGGGNQPQHF.

This clone was picked up a small number of times. The gene calls are TRBV4-1 and TRBJ1-6, with a possible D match to TRBD1 (5 bases). The CDR3 has 13 residues. The germline V gene encodes CDR1 MGHRA and CDR2 YSYEKL. V gave up 3 bases and J gave up 10 bases, with 10 bases separating them. The CDR3 spells CASSQPGWSPLHF. For the CDR3, the DNA is TGCGCCAGCAGCCAGCCAGGGTGGTCACCCCTCCACTTT.

With respect to this clone: Other DNA sequences of this sample code for an identical CDR3. The chain couples TRBV18 to TRBJ2-3, with 7 bases identical to TRBD1. The V segment lost 8 bases and the J segment 6 bases; nucleotides outside the gene matches: 2. This CDR3 is built from 11 residues. Germline values: CDR1 KGHSH, CDR2 LQKENI. CDR3 protein: CASRTGDTQYF. CDR3 nucleotides: TGTGCCAGCAGGACAGGTGATACGCAGTATTTT. Filled out from reference TRBV18 and TRBJ2-3, the complete variable domain reads NAGVMQNPRHLVRRRGQEARLRCSPMKGHSHVYWYRQLPEEGLKFMVYLQKENIIDESGMPKERFSAEFPKEGPSILRIQQVVRGDSAAYFCASRTGDTQYFGPGTRLTVL.

This chain links TRBV5-5 with TRBJ1-4; no clear D gene. Germline V lookup: CDR1 SGHKS, CDR2 YYEKEE (reference sequence). This CDR3 has 14 amino acids. V lost 1 base and J 8 bases, leaving 12 bases between the germline ends. CDR3 sequence reads: CASSLRSDGEKLFF. The CDR3 region has the DNA TGTGCCAGCAGCTTGCGGTCCGATGGGGAAAAACTGTTTTTT.

This clone was detected only a few times. CDR3 residues: CASSLTATNEKLFF. The CDR3 coding sequence is TGTGCCAGCAGCCTGACAGCAACTAATGAAAAACTGTTTTTT. This sequence joins TRBV9 and TRBJ1-4; possible D gene TRBD1, 5 bases. This CDR3 region has 14 residues. V lost 4 bases to trimming and J lost 0 bases, with 7 bases between them. Germline V gives CDR1 SGDLS, CDR2 YYNGEE. Full variable domain (outside the CDR3, taken from reference TRBV9 and TRBJ1-4): DSGVTQTPKHLITATGQRVTLRCSPRSGDLSVYWYQQSLDQGLQFLIQYYNGEERAKGNILERFSAQQFPDLHSELNLSSLELGDSALYFCASSLTATNEKLFFGSGTQLSVL.

The rearrangement joins TRBV18 to TRBJ2-7; TRBD1 matches 10 bases. Germline CDR1 and CDR2: KGHSH and LQKENI. The CDR3 loop spans 19 amino acids. The trim removed 3 bases at V and 3 bases at J, leaving 17 bases unmatched. CDR3 in amino acids: CASSPLLGARDRGNYEQYF. The CDR3 bases are TGTGCCAGCTCACCCTTATTGGGTGCTCGGGACAGGGGTAACTACGAGCAGTACTTC.

This chain connects TRBV2 to TRBJ1-1; 9 bases map to TRBD1. V was clipped by 6 bases and J by 6 bases; unmatched bases: 5. The CDR3 runs to 13 residues. Germline V gene data show CDR1 as SNHLY and CDR2 as FYNNEI. For the CDR3, the DNA is TGTGCCAGCAGGGGGGACAGGGCTCCTGAAGCTTTCTTT. Translated, it gives CASRGDRAPEAFF.

The J gene is TRBJ2-1, the V gene TRBV5-4; D tentatively reads TRBD1 or TRBD2 (5 bases each). The CDR3 extends over 14 amino acids. V was shortened by 4 bases and J by 6 bases, with 14 bases between the two germline ends. Germline CDR1 reads SGHNT; CDR2 reads YYREEE (reference sequence). Here the CDR3 DNA reads TGTGCCAGCAGCCCGACCGGGGCAGTCAATGAGCAGTTCTTC. This codes for CASSPTGAVNEQFF.

This chain connects TRBV30 to TRBJ1-1; 10 nucleotides agree with TRBD1. The CDR3 totals 13 residues. The junction had 6 bases not matched to a gene; V was cut back by 5 bases and J by 6 bases. Germline CDR1 and CDR2: GTSNPN and SVGIG (reference sequence). In DNA form, the CDR3 reads TGTGCCTGGGCAGTCGGACAGGGGGCTGAAGCTTTCTTT. It translates to CAWAVGQGAEAFF.

This clone was detected only a few times. Here the CDR3 DNA reads TGTGCCAGCAGTTTGTCAGGGGGGGCCTATGGCTACACCTTC. This encodes CASSLSGGAYGYTF. V gene TRBV6-5 combines with J gene TRBJ1-2; 7 nucleotides line up with TRBD1. V lost 4 bases to trimming and J lost 4 bases; unmatched junction nucleotides: 6. The CDR3 has 14 amino acids. Germline assignment: CDR1 MNHEY and CDR2 SVGAGI.

This rearrangement joins TRBV30 to TRBJ1-1; D is unresolved. Deletions cut 2 bases from V and 0 bases from J, with 10 bases between. Germline CDR1 and CDR2: GTSNPN and SVGIG (reference sequence). CDR3 length: 14 residues. CDR3 DNA: TGTGCCTGGAGTTTACGTATCCTGAACACTGAAGCTTTCTTT. Translation: CAWSLRILNTEAFF.

The chain joins TRBV6-1 to TRBJ1-2, with unresolved D. V was pared by 1 base and J by 3 bases, with 6 bases between. This CDR3 contains 13 residues. CDR1 MNHNS and CDR2 SASEGT come from the germline V gene. The CDR3 DNA is TGTGCCAGCAGTGAAGTCAGGCACTATGGCTACACCTTC. This sequence encodes CASSEVRHYGYTF.

The count of this clone is one. This sequence joins TRBV7-3 and TRBJ2-3, with unresolved D. CDR1 SGHTA and CDR2 FQGTGA come from the germline V gene. Trimming pared 2 bases from V and 3 bases from J, leaving 9 bases between. The CDR3 extends over 14 amino acids. The CDR3 coding sequence is TGTGCCAGCAGCTTAGCTAGGGAAACAGATACGCAGTATTTT. Translating it yields CASSLARETDTQYF. Combining the CDR3 with reference TRBV7-3 and TRBJ2-3 gives the whole variable domain GAGVSQTPSNKVTEKGKYVELRCDPISGHTALYWYRQSLGQGPEFLIYFQGTGAADDSGLPNDRFFAVRPEGSVSTLKIQRTERGDSAVYLCASSLARETDTQYFGPGTRLTVL.